This T cell receptor beta chain is drawn from a study of blood T cell repertoires in COVID-19. Study information: COVID-19 samples, acute and convalescent, were from the United States, Italy and Spain. Sources were T cells, B-cell-depleted T cells, or PBMCs; the material itself was cDNA or gDNA.

As processed by the authors: Using reference gene primer amplification, nucleated cell counts were estimated. Produced via immunoSEQ multiplex PCR; TCRdb's table is partial and in-frame only. V and J calls and clone size follow that table, whereas D and trimming were derived from the DNA. Among more than 200,000 clones listed, 80% to 90% were seen once. The junction had 8 bases not matched to a gene; V was cut back by 2 bases and J by 9 bases. Looked up from germline, CDR1 is SGHRS and CDR2 is YFSETQ. CDR3 length: 16 residues. The sample comprised peripheral blood. This sequence originates from a man aged 40-49 years with active or convalescent COVID-19. The chain uses TRBV5-1 and TRBJ2-1, with 13 bases fitting TRBD2. As DNA, the CDR3 is TGCGCCAGCAGCTTCCCCGGGACTAGCGGGATTAGTGAGCAGTTCTTC. It translates to CASSFPGTSGISEQFF.